The 13 T cell receptor beta chains given below trace back to one sample, sequenced in a study of cytomegalovirus exposure and HLA in healthy donors. Both 60 Vbeta primers and 13 Jbeta primers went into the PCR. Profiled with immunoSEQ multiplex PCR; TCRdb holds only in-frame clones, not every one. Its clone listing holds 45,000 to 70,000 clones. The source material was PBMCs. These receptors originate from a woman aged 25 to 45 in good health and CMV-seropositive.

V is TRBV25-1 and J is TRBJ2-3, with TRBD1 matching over 12 bases. V shed 5 bases and J 4 bases; nucleotides not matched to a gene: 7. This CDR3 region has 16 residues. CDR1 and CDR2 (germline): MGHDK, SYGVNS. The CDR3 sequence: CASSSRDRGLADTQYF. The CDR3 coding sequence is TGTGCCAGCAGTTCCCGGGACAGGGGGCTGGCAGATACGCAGTATTTT.

The J gene is TRBJ2-7, the V gene TRBV19; 12 bases fit TRBD2. CDR3 size: 14 residues. Losses at the gene ends were 5 bases for V and 2 bases for J; bases not matched to a gene: 1. Per germline, CDR1 LNHDA and CDR2 SQIVND (reference sequence). CDR3 nucleotides: TGTGCCAGTAGTGCTAGCGGGGGGGCCTACGAGCAGTACTTC. It is translated as CASSASGGAYEQYF.

The rearrangement uses TRBV5-1 and TRBJ1-3; D gene ambiguous. This CDR3 is built from 15 residues. Germline V gene data show CDR1 as SGHRS and CDR2 as YFSETQ. The germline V and J ends were trimmed by 4 bases and 0 bases, with 11 bases remaining between them. The DNA for the CDR3 is TGCGCCAGCAGCCTCGGAGTACTCTCTGGAAACACCATATATTTT. Translation gives CASSLGVLSGNTIYF.

The V call is TRBV2, the J call TRBJ2-5; 13 bases align to TRBD2. CDR3 size: 17 residues. The V and J ends lost 5 bases and 4 bases, in that order; junction bases with no gene match: 10. Germline V lookup: CDR1 SNHLY, CDR2 FYNNEI. The CDR3 loop reads CASSPRTSGGGPETQYF. CDR3 nucleotides: TGTGCCAGCAGTCCGCGGACTAGCGGGGGCGGTCCAGAGACCCAGTACTTC.

The CDR3 loop is CASSGTEMNTEAFF. CDR3 nucleotide sequence: TGTGCCAGCAGCGGGACAGAAATGAACACTGAAGCTTTCTTT. J is TRBJ1-1 and V is TRBV9, with TRBD1 as a possible D gene (6 bases). Trimming shortened V by 3 bases and J by 0 bases, and 9 bases separated the two germline ends. The CDR3 totals 14 residues. The germline V gene has CDR1 SGDLS and CDR2 YYNGEE.

The chain couples TRBV5-8 to TRBJ2-3; possibly TRBD2 for D (6 bases). The ends were cut back, 6 bases at V and 2 bases at J, with 13 bases in the middle. Germline values: CDR1 SGHTS, CDR2 YDEGEE. This CDR3 is 14 amino acids long. Here the CDR3 reads CASIRTIHTDTQYF. The CDR3 DNA is TGTGCCAGCATCCGGACTATTCACACAGATACGCAGTATTTT.

The V call is TRBV28, the J call TRBJ2-3; 8 nucleotides match TRBD2. Germline values: CDR1 MDHEN, CDR2 SYDVKM. The CDR3 covers 16 residues. Trimming took 7 bases from V and 6 from J; bases not matched to a gene: 15. The chain's CDR3 is CASTVTGRGASDTQYF. The CDR3, as DNA: TGTGCCAGCACCGTAACGGGGCGGGGGGCCAGTGATACGCAGTATTTT.

The chain carries TRBV14 and TRBJ2-5; 10 bases map to TRBD1. Germline CDR1 SGHDN, CDR2 FVKESK. This CDR3 has 17 residues. With V trimmed by 0 bases and J by 2 bases, 6 bases remained unmatched. The CDR3, as DNA: TGTGCCAGCAGCCAAGAAAGGGGACAGGGGTGGCAAGAGACCCAGTACTTC. Protein product: CASSQERGQGWQETQYF.

This chain links TRBV12-5 with TRBJ2-2; 8 positions agree with TRBD1. V shed 2 bases, J shed 3 bases, and the junction held 2 bases outside the gene matches. CDR3 size: 15 residues. The germline V gene encodes CDR1 LGHNT and CDR2 FRNRAP. In DNA, the CDR3 is TGTGCTAGTGGTTTGCAGGGGGCATACACCGGGGAGCTGTTTTTT. Amino acids: CASGLQGAYTGELFF.

The chain carries TRBV5-1 and TRBJ2-1; maybe TRBD1 (6 bases). Germline CDR1 SGHRS, CDR2 YFSETQ. The CDR3 is 16 amino acids. V was clipped by 5 bases and J by 0 bases, with 15 bases between them. The CDR3 region has the DNA TGCGCCAGCAGTACACAGGGCCCCTTCTCCTACAATGAGCAGTTCTTC. Translation: CASSTQGPFSYNEQFF.

This rearrangement joins TRBV27 to TRBJ2-7; 7 bases align to TRBD2. Trimming removed 10 bases from V and 0 bases from J; junction bases left unmatched: 6. Germline-derived CDR1 and CDR2 are MNHEY and SMNVEV (reference sequence). The length of the CDR3 is 13 residues. The CDR3 coding sequence is TGTGCCACAAGGGGAGGGCTCTCCTACGAGCAGTACTTC. Amino acids: CATRGGLSYEQYF.

This chain joins TRBV11-2 and TRBJ2-7; TRBD2 aligns across 9 bases. Germline lookup yields CDR1 SGHAT and CDR2 FQNNGV. This CDR3 contains 18 residues. Germline trimming cut 0 bases from V and 2 bases from J; bases unmatched to any gene: 11. The CDR3 DNA is TGTGCCAGCAGCTTAGATTTGGTTGGCGGGGGGGCCGCCTACGAGCAGTACTTC. Its translation is CASSLDLVGGGAAYEQYF.

The chain joins TRBV7-9 to TRBJ1-6; D gene unclear. The CDR3 runs to 16 residues. Germline lookup yields CDR1 SEHNR and CDR2 FQNEAQ (reference sequence). The V gene lost 5 bases and the J gene lost 7 bases, with 18 bases spanning the gap. The chain's CDR3 is CASSRTGVGLNSPLHF. As DNA, the CDR3 is TGTGCCAGCAGCCGCACCGGGGTGGGGTTGAATTCACCCCTCCACTTT.